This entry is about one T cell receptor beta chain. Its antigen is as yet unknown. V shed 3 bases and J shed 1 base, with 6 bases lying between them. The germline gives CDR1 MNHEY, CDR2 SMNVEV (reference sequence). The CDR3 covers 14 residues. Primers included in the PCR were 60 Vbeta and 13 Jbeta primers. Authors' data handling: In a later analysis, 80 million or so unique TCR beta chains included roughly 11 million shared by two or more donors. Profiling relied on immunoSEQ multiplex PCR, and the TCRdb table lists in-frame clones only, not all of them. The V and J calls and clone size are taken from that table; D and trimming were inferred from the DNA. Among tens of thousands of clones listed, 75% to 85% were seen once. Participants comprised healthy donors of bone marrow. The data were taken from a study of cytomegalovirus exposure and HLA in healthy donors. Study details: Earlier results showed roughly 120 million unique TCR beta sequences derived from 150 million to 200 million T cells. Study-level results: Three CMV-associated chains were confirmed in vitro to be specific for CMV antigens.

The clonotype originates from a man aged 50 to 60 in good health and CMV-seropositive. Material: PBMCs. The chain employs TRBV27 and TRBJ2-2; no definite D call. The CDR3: CASSFTENTGELFF. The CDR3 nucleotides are TGTGCCAGCAGTTTCACAGAGAACACCGGGGAGCTGTTTTTT.